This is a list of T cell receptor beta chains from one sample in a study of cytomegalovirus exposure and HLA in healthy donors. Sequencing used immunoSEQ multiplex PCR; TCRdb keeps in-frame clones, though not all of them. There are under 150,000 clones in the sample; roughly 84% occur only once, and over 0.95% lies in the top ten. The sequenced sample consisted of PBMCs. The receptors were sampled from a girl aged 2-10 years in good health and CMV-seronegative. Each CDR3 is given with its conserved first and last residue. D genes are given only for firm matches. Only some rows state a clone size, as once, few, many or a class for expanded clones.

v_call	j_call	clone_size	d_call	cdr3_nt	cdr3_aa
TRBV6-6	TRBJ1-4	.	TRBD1	TGTGCCAGCGGTATTGGGGGACAGTATGAAAAACTGTTTTTT	CASGIGGQYEKLFF
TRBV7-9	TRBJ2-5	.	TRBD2	TGTGCCAGCACGGGACTAGCGGGGGGGGAAGAGACCCAGTACTTC	CASTGLAGGEETQYF
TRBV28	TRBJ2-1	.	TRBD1	TGTGCCAGCAGTATAACAACCGGGACAGGGGGCAGGAATGAGCAGTTCTTC	CASSITTGTGGRNEQFF
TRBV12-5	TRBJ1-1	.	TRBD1	TGTGCTAGTGGTTTAGGGTTTCAGGGGGCGAACACTGAAGCTTTCTTT	CASGLGFQGANTEAFF
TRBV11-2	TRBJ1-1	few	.	TGTGCCAGCAGCTTCGGGGTGGGCACTGAAGCTTTCTTT	CASSFGVGTEAFF
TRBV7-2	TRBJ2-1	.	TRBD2	TGTGCCAGCAGCCCCCGGACTAGCGGGAGTTCTAAAAATGAGCAGTTCTTC	CASSPRTSGSSKNEQFF
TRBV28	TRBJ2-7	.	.	TGTGCCAGCAGTCCCGGCGGGGTTGGCTACGAGCAGTACTTC	CASSPGGVGYEQYF
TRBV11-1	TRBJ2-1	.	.	TGTGCCAGCAGCTCCCGGGCCACTAGATCCTACAATGAGCAGTTCTTC	CASSSRATRSYNEQFF
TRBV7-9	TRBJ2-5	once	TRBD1	TGTGCCAGCAGTCCTAAGACAGGGGCCAACCCTTATCAAGAGACCCAGTACTTC	CASSPKTGANPYQETQYF
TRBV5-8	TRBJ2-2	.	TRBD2	TGTGCCAGCAGCGATCGTGGACTAGCGCCTTACACCGGGGAGCTGTTTTTT	CASSDRGLAPYTGELFF
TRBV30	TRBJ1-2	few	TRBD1	TGTGCCCGGGACAGGGATTATTATGGCTACACCTTC	CARDRDYYGYTF
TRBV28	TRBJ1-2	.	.	TGTGCCAGCAGTTTAGCGGGGCCGGGGTATGGCTACACCTTC	CASSLAGPGYGYTF
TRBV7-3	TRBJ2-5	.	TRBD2	TGTGCCAGCAGCTTAAACCCCCTAGCGGTCGGGGAGACCCAGTACTTC	CASSLNPLAVGETQYF
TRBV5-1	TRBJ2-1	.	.	TGCGCCAGCAGCCCTGGAGCCCAGGGCTCCTACAATGAGCAGTTCTTC	CASSPGAQGSYNEQFF
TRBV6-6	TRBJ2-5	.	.	TGTGCCAGCAGTTACGGACTATACCAAGAGACCCAGTACTTC	CASSYGLYQETQYF
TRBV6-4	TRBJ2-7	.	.	TGTGCCAGCGGTACTCCGGGTTGTAGGGGCGGCGAGCAGTACTTC	CASGTPGCRGGEQYF
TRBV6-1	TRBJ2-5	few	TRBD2	TGTGCCAGCAGTGAACTAGCGGGGGGGCCAGAGACCCAGTACTTC	CASSELAGGPETQYF
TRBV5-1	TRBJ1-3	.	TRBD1	TGCGCCAGCAGCACCTACGGGACAGGGGACACCATATATTTT	CASSTYGTGDTIYF
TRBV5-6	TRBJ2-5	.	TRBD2	TGTGCCAGCAGCTTGGTGGGACTAGCGGGGGGCTTAGAGACCCAGTACTTC	CASSLVGLAGGLETQYF
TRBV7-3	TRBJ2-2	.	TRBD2	TGTGCCAGCAGCTTAACAATGGGCGGGAGTGCCGGGGAGCTGTTTTTT	CASSLTMGGSAGELFF
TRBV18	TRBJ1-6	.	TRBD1	TGTGCCAGCTCAGCGTACAGGGGAAGCGCCTATAATTCACCCCTCCACTTT	CASSAYRGSAYNSPLHF
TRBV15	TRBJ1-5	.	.	TGTGCCACCAGCATAGCAGGGGCTAACAATCAGCCCCAGCATTTT	CATSIAGANNQPQHF
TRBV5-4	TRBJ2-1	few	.	TGTGCCAGCAGCTTGGCCGGGGAGTACAATGAGCAGTTCTTC	CASSLAGEYNEQFF
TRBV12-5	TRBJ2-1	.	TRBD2	TGTGCTAGTGGTCCCGGGACTAGCGGAACCAGCCTCTCCTACAATGAGCAGTTCTTC	CASGPGTSGTSLSYNEQFF
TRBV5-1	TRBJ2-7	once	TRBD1	TGCGCCAGCAGCCACGGACAGGGGGAGCAGTACTTC	CASSHGQGEQYF
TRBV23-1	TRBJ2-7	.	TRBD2	TGCGCCAGCAGTCAACGTCGGGGGGGAACCTACGAGCAGTACTTC	CASSQRRGGTYEQYF
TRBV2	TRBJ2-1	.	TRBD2	TGTGCCAGCAGTGGACTAGCGGGAGGGGCCTACAATGAGCAGTTCTTC	CASSGLAGGAYNEQFF
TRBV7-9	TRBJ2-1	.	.	TGTGCCAGCAGCCCCAGGGGAAAAAAGTTCTTC	CASSPRGKKFF
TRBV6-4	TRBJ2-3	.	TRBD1	TGTGCCAGCAGTGACGGGGGACAGGGTGCAGATACGCAGTATTTT	CASSDGGQGADTQYF
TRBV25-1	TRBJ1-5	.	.	TGTGCCAGCAGTGAGGGAGGAGGGGCGGGCTATAGCAATCAGCCCCAGCATTTT	CASSEGGGAGYSNQPQHF
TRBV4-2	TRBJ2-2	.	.	TGTGCCAGCAGCCAAGAGCAAACGTCGGACACCGGGGAGCTGTTTTTT	CASSQEQTSDTGELFF